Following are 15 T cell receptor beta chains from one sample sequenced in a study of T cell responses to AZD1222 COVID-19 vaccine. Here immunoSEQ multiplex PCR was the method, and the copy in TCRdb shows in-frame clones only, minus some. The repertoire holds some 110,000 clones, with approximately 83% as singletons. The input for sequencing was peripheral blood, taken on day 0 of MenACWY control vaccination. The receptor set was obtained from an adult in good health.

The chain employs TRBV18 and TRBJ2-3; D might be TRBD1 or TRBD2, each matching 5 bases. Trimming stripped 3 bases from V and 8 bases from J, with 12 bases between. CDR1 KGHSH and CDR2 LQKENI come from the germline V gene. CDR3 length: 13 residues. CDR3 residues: CASSPGVTGTQYF. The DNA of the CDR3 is TGTGCCAGCTCACCGGGGGTGACGGGTACGCAGTATTTT.

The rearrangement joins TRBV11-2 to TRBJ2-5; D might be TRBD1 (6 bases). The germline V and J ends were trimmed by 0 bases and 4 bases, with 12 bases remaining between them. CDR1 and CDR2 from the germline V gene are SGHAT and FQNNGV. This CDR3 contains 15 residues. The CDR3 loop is CASSLDPGRGETQYF. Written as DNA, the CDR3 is TGTGCCAGCAGCTTAGATCCGGGCAGGGGAGAGACCCAGTACTTC.

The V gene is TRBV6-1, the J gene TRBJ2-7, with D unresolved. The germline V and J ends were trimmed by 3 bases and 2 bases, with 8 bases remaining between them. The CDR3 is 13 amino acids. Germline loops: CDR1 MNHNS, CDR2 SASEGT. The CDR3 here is CASSDIRAYEQYF. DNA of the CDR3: TGTGCCAGCAGTGATATTAGGGCCTACGAGCAGTACTTC.

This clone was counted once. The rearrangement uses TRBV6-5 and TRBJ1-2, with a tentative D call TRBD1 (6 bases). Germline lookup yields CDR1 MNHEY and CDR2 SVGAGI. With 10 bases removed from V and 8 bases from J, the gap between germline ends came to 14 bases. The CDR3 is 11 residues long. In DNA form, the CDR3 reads TGTGCCACGTCGACAGGAAGGGGCTACACCTTC. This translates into CATSTGRGYTF.

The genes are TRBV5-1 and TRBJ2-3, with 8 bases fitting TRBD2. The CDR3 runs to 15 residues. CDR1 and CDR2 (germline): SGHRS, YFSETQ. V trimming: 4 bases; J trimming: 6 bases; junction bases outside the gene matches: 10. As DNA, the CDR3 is TGCGCCAGCAGCAATAGCGGGGCCCCTTCGGATACGCAGTATTTT. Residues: CASSNSGAPSDTQYF.

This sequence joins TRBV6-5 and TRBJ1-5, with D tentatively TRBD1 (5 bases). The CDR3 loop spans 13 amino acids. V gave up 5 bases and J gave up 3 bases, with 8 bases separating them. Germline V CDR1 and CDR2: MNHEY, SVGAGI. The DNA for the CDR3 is TGTGCCAGCAGTCGGACAACCAATCAGCCCCAGCATTTT. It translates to CASSRTTNQPQHF.

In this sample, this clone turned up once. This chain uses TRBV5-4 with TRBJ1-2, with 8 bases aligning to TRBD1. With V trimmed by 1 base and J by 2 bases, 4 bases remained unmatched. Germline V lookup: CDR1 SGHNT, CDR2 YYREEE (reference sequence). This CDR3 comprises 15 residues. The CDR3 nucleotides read TGTGCCAGCAGCTTGCCGGACAGGGCCAACTATGGCTACACCTTC. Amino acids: CASSLPDRANYGYTF.

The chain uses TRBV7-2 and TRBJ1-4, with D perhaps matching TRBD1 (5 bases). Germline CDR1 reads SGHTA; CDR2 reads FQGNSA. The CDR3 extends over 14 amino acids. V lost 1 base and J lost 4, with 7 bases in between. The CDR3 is CASSLGGDNEKLFF. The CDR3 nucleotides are TGTGCCAGCAGCTTAGGGGGGGATAATGAAAAACTGTTTTTT.

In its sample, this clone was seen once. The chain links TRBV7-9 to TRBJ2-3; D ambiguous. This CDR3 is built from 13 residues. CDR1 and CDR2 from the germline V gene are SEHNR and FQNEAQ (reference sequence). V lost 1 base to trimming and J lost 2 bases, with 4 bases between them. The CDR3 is CASSLVSTDTQYF. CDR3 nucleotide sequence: TGTGCCAGCAGCTTAGTCTCCACAGATACGCAGTATTTT. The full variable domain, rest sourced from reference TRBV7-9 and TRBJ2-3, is DTGVSQNPRHKITKRGQNVTFRCDPISEHNRLYWYRQTLGQGPEFLTYFQNEAQLEKSRLLSDRFSAERPKGSFSTLEIQRTEQGDSAMYLCASSLVSTDTQYFGPGTRLTVL.

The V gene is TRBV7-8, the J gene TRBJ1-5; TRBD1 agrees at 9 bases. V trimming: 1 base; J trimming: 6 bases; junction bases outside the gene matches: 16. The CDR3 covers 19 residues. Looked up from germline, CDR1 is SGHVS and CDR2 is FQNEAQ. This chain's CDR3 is CASSLVGTGFGSLGQPQHF. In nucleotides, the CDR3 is TGTGCCAGCAGCTTAGTTGGGACAGGGTTTGGTAGTTTGGGTCAGCCCCAGCATTTT.

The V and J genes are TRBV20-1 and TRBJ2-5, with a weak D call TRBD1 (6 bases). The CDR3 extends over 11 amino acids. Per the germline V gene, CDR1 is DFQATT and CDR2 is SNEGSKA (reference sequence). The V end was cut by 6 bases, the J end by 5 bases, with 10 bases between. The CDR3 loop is CSAGQGETQYF. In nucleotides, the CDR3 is TGCAGTGCGGGACAAGGGGAGACCCAGTACTTC.

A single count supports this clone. CDR3 residues: CASSPSGWRETQYF. The CDR3 region has the DNA TGTGCCAGCAGCCCCAGCGGGTGGCGGGAGACCCAGTACTTC. The chain is built from TRBV3-1 (or the pseudogene TRBV3-2) and TRBJ2-5; tentative D call: TRBD2 (6 bases). This CDR3 is 14 amino acids long. Trimming stripped 4 bases from V and 5 bases from J, with 14 bases between. Germline CDR1 LGHDT, CDR2 YNNKEL (reference sequence).

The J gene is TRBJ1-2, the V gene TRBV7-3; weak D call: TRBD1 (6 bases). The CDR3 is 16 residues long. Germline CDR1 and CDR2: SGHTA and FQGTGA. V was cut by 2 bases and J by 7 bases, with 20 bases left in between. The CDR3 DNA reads TGTGCCAGCAGCTTACTCGGGCCAGGGGCTAATTTTGGCTACACCTTC. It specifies CASSLLGPGANFGYTF.

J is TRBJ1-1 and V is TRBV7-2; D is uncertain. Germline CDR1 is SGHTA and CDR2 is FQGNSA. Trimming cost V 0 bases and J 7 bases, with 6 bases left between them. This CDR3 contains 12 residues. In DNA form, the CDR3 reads TGTGCCAGCAGCTTAGCTACCAGTGAAGCTTTCTTT. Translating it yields CASSLATSEAFF.

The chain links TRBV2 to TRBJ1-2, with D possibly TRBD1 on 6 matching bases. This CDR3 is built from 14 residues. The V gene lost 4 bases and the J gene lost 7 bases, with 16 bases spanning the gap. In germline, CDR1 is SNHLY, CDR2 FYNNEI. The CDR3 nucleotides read TGTGCCAGCAGTGCCCCCGGGGGGGGCCGTGGCTACACCTTC. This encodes CASSAPGGGRGYTF.